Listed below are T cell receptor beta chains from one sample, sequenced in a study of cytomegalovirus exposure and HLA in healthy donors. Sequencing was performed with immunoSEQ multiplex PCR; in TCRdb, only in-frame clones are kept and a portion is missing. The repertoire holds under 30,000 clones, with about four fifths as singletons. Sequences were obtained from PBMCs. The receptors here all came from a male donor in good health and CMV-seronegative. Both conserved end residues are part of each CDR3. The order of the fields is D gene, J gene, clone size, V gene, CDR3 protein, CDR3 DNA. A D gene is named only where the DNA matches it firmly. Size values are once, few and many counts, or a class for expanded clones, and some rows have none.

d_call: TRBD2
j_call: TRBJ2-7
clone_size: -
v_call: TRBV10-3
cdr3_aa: CAISERTSGTYEQYF
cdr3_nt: TGTGCCATCAGTGAGAGGACTAGCGGTACCTACGAGCAGTACTTC

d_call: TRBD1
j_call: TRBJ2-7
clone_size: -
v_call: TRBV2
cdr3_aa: CASSGRDSSYEQYF
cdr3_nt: TGTGCCAGCAGTGGCCGGGACAGCTCCTACGAGCAGTACTTC

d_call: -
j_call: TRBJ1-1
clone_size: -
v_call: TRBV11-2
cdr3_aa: CASSFHLQGEEAFF
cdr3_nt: TGTGCCAGCAGCTTTCACCTCCAGGGTGAGGAAGCTTTCTTT

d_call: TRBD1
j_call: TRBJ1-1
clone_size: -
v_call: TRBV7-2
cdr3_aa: CASSPQGGTEAFF
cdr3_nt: TGTGCCAGCAGCCCCCAGGGGGGCACTGAAGCTTTCTTT

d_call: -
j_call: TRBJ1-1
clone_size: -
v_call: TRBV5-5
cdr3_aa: CASIRSNTEAFF
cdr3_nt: TGTGCCAGCATCAGATCGAACACTGAAGCTTTCTTT

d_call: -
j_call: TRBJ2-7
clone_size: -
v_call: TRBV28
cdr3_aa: CASSFSLLLYEQYF
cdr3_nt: TGTGCCAGCAGTTTTTCTTTATTACTCTACGAGCAGTACTTC

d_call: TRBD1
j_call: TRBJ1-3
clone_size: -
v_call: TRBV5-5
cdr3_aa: CASSLAGQGNSGNTIYF
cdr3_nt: TGTGCCAGCAGCTTGGCCGGACAGGGGAACTCTGGAAACACCATATATTTT

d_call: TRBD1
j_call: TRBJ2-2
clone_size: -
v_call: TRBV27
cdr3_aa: CASSWTGRNTGELFF
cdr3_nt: TGTGCCAGCAGTTGGACAGGGCGCAACACCGGGGAGCTGTTTTTT

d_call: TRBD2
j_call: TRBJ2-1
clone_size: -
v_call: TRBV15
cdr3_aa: CAAGSTSGVYNEQFF
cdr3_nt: TGTGCCGCGGGATCCACTAGCGGGGTTTACAATGAGCAGTTCTTC

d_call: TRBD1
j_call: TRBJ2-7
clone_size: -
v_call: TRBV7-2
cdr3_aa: CASSSPGTAYEQYF
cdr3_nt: TGTGCCAGCAGCTCGCCCGGGACAGCCTACGAGCAGTACTTC

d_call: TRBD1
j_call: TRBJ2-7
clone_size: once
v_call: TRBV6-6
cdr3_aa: CATGTESYEQYF
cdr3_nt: TGTGCCACCGGGACAGAGAGCTACGAGCAGTACTTC

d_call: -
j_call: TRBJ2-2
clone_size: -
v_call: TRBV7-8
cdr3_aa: CASSSSENSYNTGELFF
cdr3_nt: TGTGCCAGCAGCTCATCGGAAAACAGCTATAACACCGGGGAGCTGTTTTTT

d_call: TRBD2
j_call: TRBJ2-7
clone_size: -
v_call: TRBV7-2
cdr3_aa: CASSRSGGYEQYF
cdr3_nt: TGTGCCAGCAGCCGGTCGGGGGGCTACGAGCAGTACTTC

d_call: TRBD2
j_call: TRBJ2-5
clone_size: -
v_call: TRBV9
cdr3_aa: CASSARTSGFQETQYF
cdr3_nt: TGTGCCAGCAGCGCCAGGACTAGCGGGTTCCAAGAGACCCAGTACTTC

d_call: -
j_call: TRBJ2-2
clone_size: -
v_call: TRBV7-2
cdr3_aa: CASSPFPGGIFSGELFF
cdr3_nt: TGTGCCAGCAGCCCCTTTCCTGGCGGGATATTTTCCGGGGAGCTGTTTTTT

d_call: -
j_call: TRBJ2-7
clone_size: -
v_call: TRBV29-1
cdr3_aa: CTTGGRGQYF
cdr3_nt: TGCACCACCGGGGGACGAGGGCAGTACTTC

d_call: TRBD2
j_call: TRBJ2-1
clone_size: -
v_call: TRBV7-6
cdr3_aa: CASSSRLAGINEQFF
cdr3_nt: TGTGCCAGCAGCTCCCGGCTAGCGGGGATCAATGAGCAGTTCTTC

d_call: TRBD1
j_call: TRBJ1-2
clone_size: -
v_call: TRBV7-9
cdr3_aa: CASTTEGQGGFGYGYTF
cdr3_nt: TGTGCCAGCACCACGGAGGGACAGGGGGGTTTTGGCTATGGCTACACCTTC

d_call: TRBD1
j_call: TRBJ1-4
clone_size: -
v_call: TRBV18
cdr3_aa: CASSTATGGTEKLFF
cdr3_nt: TGTGCCAGCTCAACAGCAACAGGGGGCACTGAAAAACTGTTTTTT

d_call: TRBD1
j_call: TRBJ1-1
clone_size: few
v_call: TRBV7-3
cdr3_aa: CASSPYGTGMNTEAFF
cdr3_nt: TGTGCCAGCAGCCCATATGGGACAGGGATGAACACTGAAGCTTTCTTT

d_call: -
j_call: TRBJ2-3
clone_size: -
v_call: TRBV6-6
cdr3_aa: CASSPLNTQYF
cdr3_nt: TGTGCCAGCAGCCCGCTAAATACGCAGTATTTT

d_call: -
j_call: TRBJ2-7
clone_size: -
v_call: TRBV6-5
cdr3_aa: CASSWSTGSYEQYF
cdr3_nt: TGTGCCAGCAGTTGGTCGACTGGCTCCTACGAGCAGTACTTC

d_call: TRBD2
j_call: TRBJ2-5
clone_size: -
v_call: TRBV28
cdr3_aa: CASSPLTSRETQYF
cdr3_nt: TGTGCCAGCAGCCCACTGACTAGCCGAGAGACCCAGTACTTC

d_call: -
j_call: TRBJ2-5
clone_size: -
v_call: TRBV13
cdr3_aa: CASNREGRRYQETQYF
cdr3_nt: TGTGCCAGCAACCGAGAGGGGAGGAGGTACCAAGAGACCCAGTACTTC

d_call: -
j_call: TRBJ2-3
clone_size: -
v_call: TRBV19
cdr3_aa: CASSTAATDTQYF
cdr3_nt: TGTGCCAGTAGTACCGCGGCAACGGATACGCAGTATTTT